This T cell receptor beta chain appears in the sequencing data of a study of cytomegalovirus exposure and HLA in healthy donors. Broader study findings: Previous analysis showed most TCR beta V segments were productive about 87% or about 30% of the time. Across donors, most TCRs were seen rarely, yet some public ones were widespread. Follow-up analysis seemed to connect common viral pathogens with several of the most significant clusters identified. Across donors, presence/absence analyses took sequencing depth to be roughly uniform.

Of note for this clone: The antigen remains unidentified.

A multiplex PCR was run with 60 Vbeta primers and 13 Jbeta primers. The table came from immunoSEQ multiplex PCR; TCRdb's copy has only in-frame clones and leaves some out. Here the sample spans 150,000 or so clones, roughly 79% being singletons. There are 13 residues in the CDR3. CDR1 SGHTA and CDR2 FQGNSA come from the germline V gene. Between the trimmed V and J ends, which lost 2 bases and 0 bases, there was a span of 4 bases. This receptor was identified in a woman between 45 and 65 years old in good health and CMV-seropositive. The sequenced material came from PBMCs. This chain links TRBV7-2 with TRBJ1-2; unclear D gene. The CDR3 protein is CASSLPSNYGYTF. The CDR3 DNA reads TGTGCCAGCAGCTTACCATCTAACTATGGCTACACCTTC. The variable domain in full, with the rest retrieved from reference TRBV7-2 and TRBJ1-2, is GAGVSQSPSNKVTEKGKDVELRCDPISGHTALYWYRQSLGQGLEFLIYFQGNSAPDKSGLPSDRFSAERTGGSVSTLTIQRTQQEDSAVYLCASSLPSNYGYTFGSGTRLTVV.